This T cell receptor beta chain was obtained from a study of blood T cell repertoires in COVID-19. Across the whole study: The cDNA or gDNA used as material had been derived from T cells, B-cell-depleted T cells, or PBMCs.

TCRdb's table, derived via immunoSEQ multiplex PCR, lists solely in-frame clones and lacks some. This sample has about 170,000 clones; over 80% occur once, and the top ten carry roughly 2.8%. V was pared by 0 bases and J by 7 bases, with 19 bases between. The CDR3 has 16 amino acids. Germline CDR1 is MNHEY and CDR2 is SVGEGT. The source of this sequence is a woman in her fifties or sixties with acute or convalescent COVID-19. The rearrangement uses TRBV6-2 or TRBV6-3 and TRBJ2-7, with D perhaps matching TRBD2 (6 bases). The sequenced sample consisted of peripheral blood. The CDR3 loop is CASSYSGWNRAGEQYF. Written as DNA, the CDR3 is TGTGCCAGCAGTTACTCCGGGTGGAATAGGGCGGGAGAGCAGTACTTC.